These 19 T cell receptor beta chains were all obtained from the same sample, sequenced in a study of blood T cell repertoires in COVID-19. Clones were read by immunoSEQ multiplex PCR, and TCRdb kept only the in-frame ones, dropping some. The sample lists about 270,000 clones; around 93% were seen once. The sample was PBMCs or T cells enriched from blood (not recorded which). These receptors were collected from a man aged 35 to 55 who had been exposed to COVID-19.

The chain combines TRBV5-1 with TRBJ2-1; TRBD2 might be the D (6 bases). The ends were cut back, 0 bases at V and 5 bases at J, with 9 bases in the middle. The length of the CDR3 is 14 residues. Per germline, CDR1 SGHRS and CDR2 YFSETQ. The CDR3, as DNA: TGCGCCAGCAGCTTGGGCGGGGCTAACAATGAGCAGTTCTTC. It yields the protein CASSLGGANNEQFF.

The rearrangement links TRBV5-1 to TRBJ2-2, with 8 bases identical to TRBD1. The CDR3 sequence is 12 residues long. V was pared by 4 bases and J by 9 bases, with 2 bases of the junction left unmatched. Germline V gene lookup returns CDR1 SGHRS and CDR2 YFSETQ. The CDR3, as DNA: TGCGCCAGCAGCCGACAGGGGAGGGAGCTGTTTTTT. As protein: CASSRQGRELFF.

This rearrangement joins TRBV6-5 to TRBJ1-2; 7 bases align to TRBD1. CDR3 size: 14 residues. From germline, CDR1 is MNHEY and CDR2 SVGAGI. The V gene end was trimmed by 5 bases and the J gene end by 3 bases; junction bases not matched to a gene: 6. The CDR3 bases are TGTGCCAGCAGTCGACAGGGCTTCGACTATGGCTACACCTTC. This translates into CASSRQGFDYGYTF.

V usage is TRBV18 and J usage is TRBJ2-1; D is perhaps TRBD2 (6 bases). CDR3 length: 15 residues. Germline V gene sequence: CDR1 KGHSH, CDR2 LQKENI. V dropped 0 bases and J dropped 2 bases, with 8 bases sitting between them. The CDR3 DNA reads as TGTGCCAGCTCACCACCGGGACTTGCCTACAATGAGCAGTTCTTC. Protein product: CASSPPGLAYNEQFF.

V gene TRBV2 combines with J gene TRBJ2-3, with 8 bases identical to TRBD2. This CDR3 is 15 amino acids long. Germline V CDR1 and CDR2: SNHLY, FYNNEI. The V segment lost 8 bases and the J segment 4 bases; nucleotides outside the gene matches: 11. The DNA for the CDR3 is TGTGCCAGCGAAGCAGTAGCGGGACCCCCAGATACGCAGTATTTT. Amino acid sequence: CASEAVAGPPDTQYF.

The CDR3 loop is CASTLGGDYGYTF. The CDR3 DNA reads TGTGCCAGCACCCTGGGGGGGGACTATGGCTACACCTTC. V is TRBV7-9 and J is TRBJ1-2; the D gene is possibly TRBD1 (5 bases). Germline V gene lookup returns CDR1 SEHNR and CDR2 FQNEAQ (reference sequence). The germline V and J ends were trimmed by 7 bases and 3 bases, with 12 bases remaining between them. This CDR3 has 13 residues.

The gene calls are TRBV27 and TRBJ2-1, with a weak D call TRBD1 (5 bases). The CDR3 has 15 residues. CDR1 and CDR2 (germline): MNHEY, SMNVEV (reference sequence). The V gene lost 2 bases and the J gene lost 6 bases, with 14 bases spanning the gap. The CDR3 DNA sequence: TGTGCCAGCAGTTTAATCCAGGGATGGGCCAATGAGCAGTTCTTC. This encodes CASSLIQGWANEQFF.

The chain combines TRBV11-2 with TRBJ2-7, with D uncertain. CDR1 and CDR2 (germline): SGHAT, FQNNGV. This CDR3 is built from 14 residues. V lost 1 base to trimming and J lost 5 bases, with 12 bases between them. The CDR3 DNA sequence: TGTGCCAGCAGCTTAGTCAGGTCTACCCACGAGCAGTACTTC. Protein: CASSLVRSTHEQYF.

This clone was recorded only once. The chain has TRBV12-5 and TRBJ2-1; the match to TRBD2 covers 10 bases. The CDR3 has 15 residues. After removal of 5 bases from V and 5 bases from J, the junction contained 6 bases not matched to a gene. Germline V gene sequence: CDR1 LGHNT, CDR2 FRNRAP. The CDR3 nucleotides are TGTGCTAGTGGTCGACTAGCGGGCGCTCACAATGAGCAGTTCTTC. As protein: CASGRLAGAHNEQFF.

This clone occurred once. V and J are TRBV3-1 (or the pseudogene TRBV3-2) and TRBJ2-2; 9 bases align to TRBD2. Germline CDR1 and CDR2: LGHDT and YNNKEL (reference sequence). This CDR3 is built from 17 residues. V dropped 1 base and J dropped 7; count of bases not matched to a gene: 10. DNA of the CDR3: TGTGCCAGCAGCCAAGGATCTAGCGGGATGATCGGCGGGGAGCTGTTTTTT. The encoded protein is CASSQGSSGMIGGELFF.

This chain links TRBV30 with TRBJ2-6; D possibly corresponds to TRBD1 (6 bases). V shed 0 bases and J shed 3 bases, with 9 bases lying between them. Germline V gene lookup returns CDR1 GTSNPN and CDR2 SVGIG (reference sequence). The length of the CDR3 is 15 residues. CDR3 in amino acids: CAWSVGGGGANVLTF. The CDR3 nucleotides are TGTGCCTGGAGTGTTGGGGGCGGTGGGGCCAACGTCCTGACTTTC.

V and J are TRBV30 and TRBJ1-5, with TRBD1 identical over 8 bases. This CDR3 is built from 14 residues. CDR1 and CDR2 from the germline V gene are GTSNPN and SVGIG (reference sequence). V was pared by 1 base and J by 5 bases, with 4 bases of the junction left unmatched. The CDR3 sequence is CAWSGTGLDQPQHF. The CDR3 nucleotides read TGTGCCTGGAGTGGGACAGGGTTGGATCAGCCCCAGCATTTT.

This chain joins TRBV18 and TRBJ2-7, with 7 bases lining up with TRBD1. The CDR3 is 15 residues long. Unmatched junction bases numbered 10, after V lost 4 bases and J lost 4 bases. Germline V lookup: CDR1 KGHSH, CDR2 LQKENI. CDR3 coding DNA: TGTGCCAGCTCACGAGGGACAGTAGTCAAATACGAGCAGTACTTC. It codes for CASSRGTVVKYEQYF. The variable domain in full, completed from reference TRBV18 and TRBJ2-7, reads NAGVMQNPRHLVRRRGQEARLRCSPMKGHSHVYWYRQLPEEGLKFMVYLQKENIIDESGMPKERFSAEFPKEGPSILRIQQVVRGDSAAYFCASSRGTVVKYEQYFGPGTRLTVT.

This clone was detected only once. The chain is built from TRBV19 and TRBJ1-5; D is possibly TRBD1 (5 bases). The CDR3 has 16 residues. Germline V CDR1 and CDR2: LNHDA, SQIVND (reference sequence). With 5 bases removed from V and 3 bases from J, the gap between germline ends came to 17 bases. DNA of the CDR3: TGTGCCAGTAGTTTCCGAACAACAGGTACCAATCAGCCCCAGCATTTT. Protein sequence: CASSFRTTGTNQPQHF.

The rearrangement links TRBV15 to TRBJ1-2; D is uncertain. V lost 3 bases to trimming and J lost 8 bases, with 13 bases between them. Germline V gene lookup returns CDR1 LNHNV and CDR2 YYDKDF (reference sequence). The CDR3 has 13 residues. Here the CDR3 DNA reads TGTGCCACCAGCAGTGAGAGGACGGGAGGCTACACCTTC. The encoded protein is CATSSERTGGYTF.

The chain recombines TRBV5-1 with TRBJ1-1; D is unclear. Trimming left V 0 bases short and J 5 bases short, with 17 bases between. CDR3 length equals 16 residues. CDR1 and CDR2 (germline): SGHRS, YFSETQ. The CDR3 is CASSLGYRGKATEAFF. As DNA, the CDR3 is TGCGCCAGCAGCTTGGGATACCGGGGAAAAGCAACTGAAGCTTTCTTT.

The rearrangement links TRBV11-2 to TRBJ2-1; TRBD2 aligns across 10 bases. V dropped 5 bases and J dropped 5; count of bases not matched to a gene: 9. Germline values: CDR1 SGHAT, CDR2 FQNNGV. The CDR3 totals 16 residues. The CDR3 DNA reads TGTGCCAGCAGCGACTACCTAGCGGGAGCCAACAATGAGCAGTTCTTC. This translates into CASSDYLAGANNEQFF.

The chain couples TRBV5-5 to TRBJ1-2, with 9 bases that match TRBD1. The CDR3 is 16 amino acids. Trimming took 4 bases from V and 7 from J; bases not matched to a gene: 14. Germline-derived CDR1 and CDR2 are SGHKS and YYEKEE (reference sequence). This CDR3 is CASSPDPTGGASGYTF. CDR3 bases: TGTGCCAGCAGCCCCGATCCTACAGGGGGCGCCTCTGGCTACACCTTC. Full variable domain (rest looked up from reference TRBV5-5 and TRBJ1-2): DAGVTQSPTHLIKTRGQQVTLRCSPISGHKSVSWYQQVLGQGPQFIFQYYEKEERGRGNFPDRFSARQFPNYSSELNVNALLLGDSALYLCASSPDPTGGASGYTFGSGTRLTVV.

The V gene is TRBV18, the J gene TRBJ1-3; TRBD1 aligns across 9 bases. This CDR3 is 16 amino acids long. The V gene's germline CDR1 is KGHSH and CDR2 LQKENI. The ends lost 3 bases at V and 1 base at J; junction bases unmatched: 4. Written as DNA, the CDR3 is TGTGCCAGCTCACCTTCCGGGACAGGGTCTGGAAACACCATATATTTT. Encoded protein: CASSPSGTGSGNTIYF.